Presented here are 21 T cell receptor beta chains from one specimen sequenced in a study of T cell repertoires and HLA-DP antigens. Their antigens are not known. The repertoire was sequenced with immunoSEQ multiplex PCR; TCRdb's copy has only in-frame clones and lacks some. The sample records approximately 110,000 clones, around 93% being singletons. The specimen was CD4+ T cells from PBMCs. These receptors were collected from a woman aged 18-29 years in good health and CMV-seronegative.

The V gene is TRBV6-6, the J gene TRBJ1-2; the D is unclear. V lost 10 bases to trimming and J lost 2 bases, with 17 bases between them. Germline V gene sequence: CDR1 MNHNY, CDR2 SVGAGI (reference sequence). The CDR3 is made up of 14 amino acids. CDR3 region: CATDGRLSNYGYTF. CDR3 sequence (DNA): TGTGCCACCGATGGACGGCTCTCGAACTATGGCTACACCTTC.

The chain couples TRBV18 to TRBJ2-1; D tentatively reads TRBD1 or TRBD2 (6 bases each). CDR3 length equals 16 residues. V dropped 6 bases and J dropped 8 bases, with 23 bases sitting between them. CDR1 KGHSH and CDR2 LQKENI come from the germline V gene. This chain's CDR3 is CASSPVGGGGVYEQFF. The CDR3, as DNA: TGTGCCAGCTCCCCGGTAGGGGGAGGTGGGGTTTATGAGCAGTTCTTC.

This chain uses TRBV30 with TRBJ2-3; 10 bases map to TRBD2. The CDR3 contains 15 residues. Germline V gives CDR1 GTSNPN, CDR2 SVGIG (reference sequence). V dropped 0 bases and J dropped 6; count of bases not matched to a gene: 6. DNA of the CDR3: TGTGCCTGGAGTGTACCTAGCGGGAGTAAGGATACGCAGTATTTT. Residues: CAWSVPSGSKDTQYF.

This chain uses TRBV11-3 with TRBJ2-3; D is perhaps TRBD1 or TRBD2 (5 bases each). Germline V lookup: CDR1 SGHNT, CDR2 YENEEA. CDR3 length: 15 residues. Trimming stripped 5 bases from V and 0 bases from J, with 12 bases between. CDR3 residues: CASSPRGGSTDTQYF. The DNA of the CDR3 is TGTGCCAGCAGCCCTCGTGGGGGTAGCACAGATACGCAGTATTTT.

The V gene is TRBV19, the J gene TRBJ2-2, with D perhaps given as TRBD1 or TRBD2 (5 bases each). CDR1 is LNHDA, CDR2 SQIVND, per germline (reference sequence). This CDR3 comprises 15 residues. Trimming stripped 6 bases from V and 5 bases from J, with 16 bases between. The DNA for the CDR3 is TGTGCCAGTAGGAGATACGGGGCTTCTACCGGGGAGCTGTTTTTT. Protein product: CASRRYGASTGELFF.

The chain combines TRBV7-8 with TRBJ1-1; unclear D gene. The germline CDR1 and CDR2 sequences are SGHVS and FQNEAQ. With 5 bases removed from V and 4 bases from J, the gap between germline ends came to 14 bases. This CDR3 region has 14 residues. The CDR3 sequence is CASSLSRLGTEAFF. The CDR3 DNA reads as TGTGCCAGCAGCCTGTCGAGGTTGGGCACTGAAGCTTTCTTT.

V gene TRBV6-6 combines with J gene TRBJ2-7; D uncertain. CDR1 MNHNY and CDR2 SVGAGI come from the germline V gene (reference sequence). Trimming stripped 0 bases from V and 6 bases from J, with 15 bases between. The CDR3 consists of 15 residues. CDR3 in DNA: TGTGCCAGCAGTTACTCTCCGGCGGCGACGGTCGAGCAGTACTTC. As protein: CASSYSPAATVEQYF.

The V and J genes are TRBV7-3 and TRBJ1-2; maybe TRBD1 (6 bases). Germline V gene data show CDR1 as SGHTA and CDR2 as FQGTGA. With 4 bases removed from V and 8 bases from J, the gap between germline ends came to 17 bases. The CDR3 is 14 amino acids. The CDR3 DNA is TGTGCCAGCAGCTCAACACCACAGGGAGACGGCTACACCTTC. This sequence encodes CASSSTPQGDGYTF.

The genes are TRBV18 and TRBJ2-5; no clear D. V was cut by 2 bases and J by 5 bases, with 18 bases left in between. Per the germline V gene, CDR1 is KGHSH and CDR2 is LQKENI. The CDR3 totals 16 residues. CDR3 DNA: TGTGCCAGCTCACCATTTATCGAGGCTAGTAAGGAGACCCAGTACTTC. Residues: CASSPFIEASKETQYF.

DNA of the CDR3: TGTGCCAGCACCAACTCGATGGGGGTTAACTATGGCTACACCTTC. Encoded protein: CASTNSMGVNYGYTF. The V call is TRBV6-5, the J call TRBJ1-2; TRBD1 is a possible D gene (5 bases). The V and J ends lost 7 bases and 1 base respectively, with 16 bases between them. The CDR3 runs to 15 residues. The germline V gene has CDR1 MNHEY and CDR2 SVGAGI.

This chain links TRBV6-5 with TRBJ1-1; no clear D. V shed 8 bases and J shed 6 bases, with 19 bases lying between them. The CDR3 has 14 amino acids. CDR1 MNHEY and CDR2 SVGAGI come from the germline V gene. CDR3 nucleotide sequence: TGTGCCAGCTTGGGTTCTGTAAGGTCTGCTGAAGCTTTCTTT. Protein product: CASLGSVRSAEAFF.

The rearrangement joins TRBV9 to TRBJ2-1; D is possibly TRBD2 (5 bases). This CDR3 region has 15 residues. From germline, CDR1 is SGDLS and CDR2 YYNGEE. The V end lost 6 bases, the J end lost 0 bases, and 13 bases lay between the germline ends. The CDR3 DNA follows: TGTGCCAGCACCTCCCTCGGGGTCTCCTACAATGAGCAGTTCTTC. Its translation is CASTSLGVSYNEQFF.

The chain carries TRBV5-1 and TRBJ2-5, with D perhaps given as TRBD1 or TRBD2 (6 bases each). V lost 5 bases and J 1 base, leaving 12 bases between the germline ends. The germline V gene has CDR1 SGHRS and CDR2 YFSETQ. CDR3 length: 14 amino acids. The CDR3 nucleotides read TGCGCCAGCAGACCTGGGGGGCTCCAAGAGACCCAGTACTTC. It specifies CASRPGGLQETQYF.

The chain joins TRBV10-3 to TRBJ2-3; D assignment may be TRBD1 or TRBD2 (5 bases each). From germline, CDR1 is ENHRY and CDR2 SYGVKD. Trimming removed 7 bases from V and 0 bases from J, with 14 bases in between. The CDR3 has 15 amino acids. CDR3 nucleotides: TGTGCCATCACGAACGGGGCCTTTAGCACAGATACGCAGTATTTT. This gives the protein CAITNGAFSTDTQYF.

This chain uses TRBV18 with TRBJ2-1; 11 bases match TRBD2. The CDR3 runs 15 residues. Germline V CDR1 and CDR2: KGHSH, LQKENI. V shed 3 bases and J 2 bases; nucleotides not matched to a gene: 0. The CDR3 reads CASSPGLAAYNEQFF. CDR3 nucleotide sequence: TGTGCCAGCTCACCGGGACTAGCGGCCTACAATGAGCAGTTCTTC.

This sequence joins TRBV5-1 and TRBJ1-3, with D unresolved. Germline V gives CDR1 SGHRS, CDR2 YFSETQ. V was clipped by 0 bases and J by 6 bases, with 10 bases between them. CDR3 size: 14 residues. CDR3 amino acids: CASSLAPSLNTIYF. The DNA of the CDR3 is TGCGCCAGCAGCTTGGCCCCCTCCCTAAACACCATATATTTT. Combining the CDR3 with reference TRBV5-1 and TRBJ1-3 gives the whole variable domain KAGVTQTPRYLIKTRGQQVTLSCSPISGHRSVSWYQQTPGQGLQFLFEYFSETQRNKGNFPGRFSGRQFSNSRSEMNVSTLELGDSALYLCASSLAPSLNTIYFGEGSWLTVV.

The table lists this clone with a count of one. The chain links TRBV7-9 to TRBJ1-2, with a possible D match to TRBD1 (5 bases). This CDR3 is 15 amino acids long. Germline loops: CDR1 SEHNR, CDR2 FQNEAQ (reference sequence). The ends were cut back, 0 bases at V and 5 bases at J, with 13 bases in the middle. DNA for the CDR3: TGTGCCAGCAGCTTAGCAGGGGCAGCCGCATATGGCTACACCTTC. Translating it yields CASSLAGAAAYGYTF.

V and J are TRBV10-3 and TRBJ1-2; possible D gene TRBD1, 5 bases. Germline V gene data show CDR1 as ENHRY and CDR2 as SYGVKD. The V end was cut by 4 bases, the J end by 2 bases, with 14 bases between. The CDR3 has 15 amino acids. CDR3 residues: CAISGSDWGNYGYTF. Here the CDR3 DNA reads TGTGCCATCAGTGGATCTGATTGGGGGAACTATGGCTACACCTTC.

V and J are TRBV11-2 and TRBJ2-5, with a possible D match to TRBD2 (6 bases). CDR3 size: 13 residues. V was clipped by 5 bases and J by 4 bases, with 11 bases between them. CDR1 is SGHAT, CDR2 FQNNGV, per germline. CDR3 sequence: CASSPPGRETQYF. CDR3 nucleotides: TGTGCCAGCAGCCCCCCCGGGAGAGAGACCCAGTACTTC.

The chain uses TRBV9 and TRBJ2-3, with TRBD2 as a possible D gene (6 bases). The CDR3 totals 14 residues. V was cut by 4 bases and J by 4 bases, with 13 bases left in between. Germline V CDR1 and CDR2: SGDLS, YYNGEE. CDR3 in DNA: TGTGCCAGCAGCCCCTCACTAGCCCCAGATACGCAGTATTTT. It yields the protein CASSPSLAPDTQYF.

The J gene is TRBJ2-1, the V gene TRBV28; 10 bases align to TRBD2. The CDR3 contains 14 residues. The germline CDR1 and CDR2 sequences are MDHEN and SYDVKM. V lost 6 bases and J lost 7; bases outside the gene matches: 6. The CDR3 reads CASRAGGPVNEQFF. The CDR3 nucleotides read TGTGCCAGCAGAGCGGGAGGGCCAGTAAATGAGCAGTTCTTC.